This T cell receptor beta chain was sequenced in a study of cytomegalovirus exposure and HLA in healthy donors. Across the whole study: HLA-typed donors contributed 80 million or so unique TCRs, which were held in an early data release.

As for this clone: Its specificity is not known.

Primers included in the PCR were 60 Vbeta and 13 Jbeta primers. Libraries were prepared by immunoSEQ multiplex PCR; TCRdb keeps only in-frame clonotypes and omits some of them. The sample lists 150,000 or so clones; roughly 73% were seen once. This CDR3 is built from 14 residues. With 5 bases clipped from V and 6 bases from J, the junction kept 4 bases outside the gene matches. Germline CDR1 and CDR2: LNHDA and SQIVND (reference sequence). General study points: The classifier reportedly diagnosed cytomegalovirus status with high specificity and sensitivity. An apparent linkage of common viral pathogens to several of the most significant clusters emerged in a later analysis.

The sample taken for sequencing was PBMCs. V is TRBV19 and J is TRBJ1-5, with 10 bases matching TRBD1. This clonotype was sampled from a young woman in good health and CMV-seronegative. The CDR3 sequence is CASSPRDRGQPQHF. In DNA form, the CDR3 reads TGTGCCAGTAGTCCCAGGGACAGGGGTCAGCCCCAGCATTTT.